What follows describes a single T cell receptor beta chain. Repertoires were generated with immunoSEQ multiplex PCR, while TCRdb's copy carries only in-frame clones and drops some. The data hold more than 90,000 clones, with more than 75% observed a single time. This entry is derived from a study of blood T cell repertoires in COVID-19. Study overall: Samples of COVID-19 (acute and convalescent) were obtained from the United States, Italy and Spain.

The V gene's germline CDR1 is MNHEY and CDR2 SVGEGT. Trimming shortened V by 2 bases and J by 0 bases, and 17 bases separated the two germline ends. The CDR3 length is 19 residues. The TCR originated in an elderly man with acute or convalescent COVID-19. Material for sequencing was peripheral blood. The rearrangement uses TRBV6-2 or TRBV6-3 and TRBJ2-6; D gene ambiguous. The DNA of the CDR3 is TGTGCCAGCAGTTACCTTAGTAAGAGGATTAACTCTGGGGCCAACGTCCTGACTTTC. Translating gives CASSYLSKRINSGANVLTF.